Listed below are T cell receptor beta chains from one sample, sequenced in a study of regulatory T cells in long-lasting Graves disease. TCRdb ran MiXCR on the multiplex PCR reads and lists one entry per CDR3 protein. The sample has almost 350,000 distinct CDR3 sequences; less than 20% are singletons. Here the sequenced sample was peripheral blood mononuclear cells (PBMCs), taken when the disease was refractory, from a patient treated with antithyroid drugs. These receptors came from a female donor with Graves disease. CDR3s include the opening cysteine and the closing phenylalanine or tryptophan. A D gene is named only where the DNA matches it firmly. Rows may omit the clone size; those that give it use once, few, many or a size class.

j_call d_call clone_size v_call cdr3_aa cdr3_nt
TRBJ2-4 TRBD2 few TRBV29-1 CSVEWAAGVAKNIQYF TGCAGCGTTGAGTGGGCGGCGGGGGTAGCCAAAAACATTCAGTACTTC
TRBJ2-5 . many TRBV7-6 CASSLGAQSETQYF TGTGCCAGCAGCTTAGGAGCCCAATCGGAGACCCAGTACTTC
TRBJ1-4 TRBD1 few TRBV18 CASSRTGVYATNEKLFF TGTGCCAGCTCCCGGACAGGGGTCTATGCAACTAATGAAAAACTGTTTTTT
TRBJ2-5 . few TRBV4-1 CASSPRGGGAQYF TGCGCCAGCAGCCCAAGAGGCGGCGGGGCCCAGTACTTC
TRBJ2-7 TRBD2 many TRBV10-3 CAISAGGGLYEQYF TGTGCCATCAGTGCGGGGGGGGGACTCTACGAGCAGTACTTC
TRBJ1-2 TRBD1 . TRBV19 CASSTRTGPYGYTF TGTGCCAGTAGTACCCGGACAGGCCCCTATGGCTACACCTTC
TRBJ1-5 TRBD1 . TRBV28 CASRPTGAWPQHF TGTGCCAGCAGGCCTACAGGGGCCTGGCCCCAGCATTTT
TRBJ2-2 TRBD1 . TRBV7-2 CASSLSGGQAHTGELFF TGTGCCAGCAGCTTATCTGGAGGACAGGCTCACACCGGGGAGCTGTTTTTT
TRBJ2-2 . many TRBV2 CASRTKWAGELFF TGTGCCAGCAGGACTAAGTGGGCCGGGGAGCTGTTTTTT
TRBJ1-1 . . TRBV6-4 CASSRSPSRGNTEAFF TGTGCCAGCTCCCGTAGCCCTAGCCGGGGGAACACTGAAGCTTTCTTT
TRBJ2-7 TRBD1 few TRBV19 CATRDRGYEQYF TGTGCCACCCGGGACAGGGGCTACGAGCAGTACTTC
TRBJ2-5 . . TRBV20-1 CSAPPIGAQETQYF TGCAGTGCTCCGCCGATCGGGGCCCAAGAGACCCAGTACTTC
TRBJ2-7 . many TRBV11-3 CASSLDTGLYEQYF TGTGCCAGCAGCTTAGATACAGGGCTCTACGAGCAGTACTTC
TRBJ2-2 . . TRBV2 CARGVDSNTGELFF TGTGCCAGGGGCGTGGACTCGAACACCGGGGAGCTGTTTTTT
TRBJ2-1 . few TRBV2 CASNSGGGRSEQFF TGTGCCAGCAACTCCGGTGGGGGGAGAAGTGAGCAGTTCTTC
TRBJ1-3 . . TRBV28 CASIPSGQLNTIYF TGTGCCAGCATCCCAAGCGGACAGCTAAACACCATATATTTT
TRBJ1-4 . many TRBV7-2 CASSRTLATNEKLFF TGTGCCAGCAGTAGGACACTTGCAACTAATGAAAAACTGTTTTTT
TRBJ1-5 TRBD1 many TRBV2 CATKRGTGGSNQPQHF TGTGCCACCAAACGAGGGACAGGTGGTAGCAATCAGCCCCAGCATTTT
TRBJ1-4 TRBD1 . TRBV5-1 CASSSLQGAGTNEKLFF TGCGCCAGCAGCTCGTTACAGGGGGCCGGAACTAATGAAAAACTGTTTTTT
TRBJ2-4 . . TRBV5-1 CASSGPLTKNIQYF TGCGCCAGCTCCGGGCCTCTCACCAAAAACATTCAGTACTTC
TRBJ2-1 TRBD2 . TRBV11-3 CASSLRGTSGGGRHEQFF TGTGCCAGCAGCTTGAGAGGGACTAGCGGGGGGGGGCGGCATGAGCAGTTCTTC
TRBJ1-1 . many TRBV10-3 CATVGQRANTEAFF TGTGCCACCGTGGGACAAAGGGCGAACACTGAAGCTTTCTTT
TRBJ1-4 . many TRBV4-1 CASSHPGQVNEKLFF TGCGCCAGCAGCCATCCGGGACAAGTTAATGAAAAACTGTTTTTT
TRBJ1-1 . . TRBV18 CASSPSSVWNTEAFF TGTGCCAGCTCACCATCAAGTGTATGGAACACTGAAGCTTTCTTT
TRBJ2-5 TRBD2 many TRBV29-1 CSVGRLAGRVQETQYF TGCAGCGTTGGACGACTAGCGGGCAGAGTCCAAGAGACCCAGTACTTC
TRBJ2-2 TRBD2 . TRBV6-5 CASSYDRGGIGELFF TGTGCCAGCAGTTACGATCGGGGGGGCATCGGGGAGCTGTTTTTT
TRBJ2-7 . few TRBV5-1 CASSLEAGVYEQYF TGCGCCAGCAGCTTGGAGGCAGGCGTCTACGAGCAGTACTTC
TRBJ2-6 . few TRBV18 CASSPPFRAGANVLTF TGTGCCAGCTCACCACCGTTCCGTGCTGGGGCCAACGTCCTGACTTTC
TRBJ1-5 TRBD1 . TRBV5-1 CASSSTGNNQPQHF TGCGCCAGCAGCTCGACAGGGAATAATCAGCCCCAGCATTTT
TRBJ1-2 TRBD1 few TRBV29-1 CSAEDRGPGGYTF TGCAGCGCTGAGGACAGGGGGCCGGGGGGCTACACCTTC
TRBJ2-2 TRBD1 many TRBV2 CARGQTNTGELFF TGTGCCCGGGGACAGACGAACACCGGGGAGCTGTTTTTT
TRBJ1-6 . few TRBV4-3 CASSQSLGRDGSPLHF TGCGCCAGCAGCCAGAGCCTCGGCAGGGACGGATCACCCCTCCACTTT
TRBJ2-5 . many TRBV3-1 CASSQGVASAQYF TGTGCCAGCAGCCAAGGTGTCGCCTCGGCCCAGTACTTC
TRBJ2-2 . many TRBV12-3/TRBV12-4 CASNRNTGELFF TGTGCCAGCAACCGGAACACCGGGGAGCTGTTTTTT
TRBJ1-6 . . TRBV9 CASSVKGTSNSPLHF TGTGCCAGCAGCGTAAAAGGGACCAGTAATTCACCCCTCCACTTT
TRBJ1-4 . few TRBV30 CAWSEGQPGSEKLFF TGTGCCTGGAGTGAAGGGCAGCCCGGTAGTGAAAAACTGTTTTTT
TRBJ2-5 TRBD1 many TRBV20-1 CSARDPWQGAAVETQYF TGCAGTGCTAGAGACCCATGGCAGGGGGCGGCGGTGGAGACCCAGTACTTC
TRBJ2-3 . once TRBV7-9 CASSLTRSTDTQYF TGTGCCAGCAGCTTAACAAGGAGCACAGATACGCAGTATTTT
TRBJ2-4 TRBD1 few TRBV20-1 CSPGGADIQYF TGCAGTCCAGGGGGCGCCGACATTCAGTACTTC
TRBJ2-7 TRBD2 many TRBV2 CAIRVGLAYEQYF TGTGCCATCCGGGTGGGACTAGCCTACGAGCAGTACTTC
TRBJ2-2 . few TRBV4-2 CASSQDNRNTGELFF TGTGCCAGCAGCCAAGACAACAGGAACACCGGGGAGCTGTTTTTT
TRBJ2-3 . few TRBV12-3/TRBV12-4 CASSLLALSTDTQYF TGTGCCAGCAGTTTACTAGCGCTAAGCACAGATACGCAGTATTTT
TRBJ1-5 . few TRBV10-2 CASSEFQGTGNQPQHF TGCGCCAGCAGTGAATTCCAGGGGACGGGCAATCAGCCCCAGCATTTT
TRBJ2-3 TRBD2 . TRBV12-3/TRBV12-4 CASSLEVGGSTDTQYF TGTGCCAGCAGTTTAGAAGTGGGGGGGAGCACAGATACGCAGTATTTT
TRBJ1-1 TRBD1 many TRBV7-6 CASSADRGGRDTEAFF TGTGCCAGCAGCGCGGACAGGGGCGGAAGAGATACTGAAGCTTTCTTT
TRBJ1-4 . . TRBV5-1 CASTAGTGKEKLFF TGCGCCAGCACGGCGGGAACAGGGAAGGAAAAACTGTTTTTT
TRBJ1-2 . many TRBV5-1 CASSLGDRTNYGYTF TGCGCCAGCAGCTTGGGAGACAGAACTAACTATGGCTACACCTTC
TRBJ1-6 . many TRBV2 CASTQGSPYNSPLHF TGTGCCAGCACCCAGGGGTCCCCCTATAATTCACCCCTCCACTTT
TRBJ2-4 . many TRBV2 CASSAMDILLAKNIQYF TGTGCCAGCAGTGCGATGGACATTCTTCTAGCCAAAAACATTCAGTACTTC
TRBJ2-1 TRBD2 . TRBV13 CASTPLAGGHNEQFF TGTGCCAGCACCCCTTTAGCGGGGGGGCACAATGAGCAGTTCTTC
TRBJ2-7 . many TRBV20-1 CSARHPGRGYEQYF TGCAGTGCTAGACATCCGGGACGGGGGTACGAGCAGTACTTC